A selection of T cell receptor beta chains follows, all from one sample in a study of T cell responses to AZD1222 COVID-19 vaccine. The protocol was immunoSEQ multiplex PCR, while the TCRdb copy is restricted to in-frame clones and leaves out a portion. Of about 150,000 clones in the sample, less than 90% were seen once. Sequences were derived from peripheral blood, sampled on day 0 of MenACWY control vaccination. These receptors were obtained from an adult in good health. CDR3s include the opening cysteine and the closing phenylalanine or tryptophan. The order of the fields is J gene, D gene, clone size, V gene, CDR3 protein, CDR3 DNA. D genes are given only for firm matches. Clone size is given for some rows only: seen once, a few or many times, or a class if the clone is expanded.

TRBJ2-3	-	-	TRBV5-4	CASRRDHRMRSTDTQYF	TGTGCCAGCAGACGGGACCACCGCATGAGGAGCACAGATACGCAGTATTTT
TRBJ1-2	-	-	TRBV6-1	CASSGPGLVKDYGYTF	TGTGCCAGCAGTGGGCCGGGGCTGGTTAAGGACTATGGCTACACCTTC
TRBJ2-7	-	-	TRBV7-5	CARSFDSSSYEQYF	TGTGCCAGAAGCTTTGACAGCAGCTCCTACGAGCAGTACTTC
TRBJ1-5	-	-	TRBV19	CATTLSGHNQPQHF	TGTGCCACCACCCTTTCGGGGCACAATCAGCCCCAGCATTTT
TRBJ1-4	TRBD1	-	TRBV2	CAGDRGDEKLFF	TGTGCCGGGGACAGGGGGGATGAAAAACTGTTTTTT
TRBJ1-5	TRBD1	-	TRBV19	CASSIIWGQGNQPQHF	TGTGCCAGTAGTATAATATGGGGACAGGGGAATCAGCCCCAGCATTTT
TRBJ1-3	-	-	TRBV5-8	CASSLDRTHSGNTIYF	TGTGCCAGCAGCTTGGATCGGACTCACTCTGGAAACACCATATATTTT
TRBJ1-6	-	once	TRBV6-5	CASSNRVESPLHF	TGTGCCAGCAGTAACAGGGTTGAGTCACCCCTCCACTTT
TRBJ1-1	-	few	TRBV6-5	CASRRTGAEAFF	TGTGCCAGCAGGAGGACGGGCGCTGAAGCTTTCTTT
TRBJ2-3	-	-	TRBV5-1	CASSLDSGGTDTQYF	TGCGCCAGCAGCTTGGATTCAGGGGGCACAGATACGCAGTATTTT
TRBJ2-1	TRBD2	-	TRBV9	CASSVHPGLPSSYNEQFF	TGTGCCAGCAGCGTCCACCCGGGACTACCTAGCTCCTACAATGAGCAGTTCTTC
TRBJ1-2	-	-	TRBV27	CASSLWTPRPQGIYGYTF	TGTGCCAGCAGTTTATGGACCCCCCGTCCACAGGGTATCTATGGCTACACCTTC
TRBJ2-1	-	-	TRBV4-1	CASSQDLIYEQFF	TGCGCCAGCAGCCAAGATCTCATCTACGAGCAGTTCTTC
TRBJ1-3	-	-	TRBV3-1/TRBV3-2	CASSQGPGNTIYF	TGTGCCAGCAGCCAGGGACCTGGAAACACCATATATTTT
TRBJ1-1	TRBD1	-	TRBV29-1	CSVGMGQGWTEAFF	TGCAGCGTTGGTATGGGACAGGGGTGGACTGAAGCTTTCTTT
TRBJ1-4	-	-	TRBV5-1	CASSLTPGEKLFF	TGCGCCAGCAGCTTGACCCCAGGGGAAAAACTGTTTTTT
TRBJ1-5	-	-	TRBV19	CAPDCVGVNQPQHF	TGTGCCCCCGACTGTGTGGGTGTCAATCAGCCCCAGCATTTT
TRBJ2-3	-	-	TRBV24-1	CATSEEAARTDTQYF	TGTGCCACCAGTGAGGAAGCGGCTCGCACAGATACGCAGTATTTT
TRBJ2-7	-	few	TRBV7-2	CASSYREGGYEQYF	TGTGCCAGCAGCTACAGGGAAGGGGGCTACGAGCAGTACTTC
TRBJ1-2	-	-	TRBV4-1	CASSQATGSFNYGYTF	TGCGCCAGCAGCCAAGCGACGGGGTCCTTTAACTATGGCTACACCTTC
TRBJ2-1	-	-	TRBV6-2/TRBV6-3	CASSYRGVGFF	TGTGCCAGCAGTTACCGAGGGGTCGGGTTCTTC
TRBJ2-2	-	-	TRBV7-7	CASSFRGTGELFF	TGTGCCAGCAGCTTCAGGGGAACCGGGGAGCTGTTTTTT
TRBJ2-2	-	-	TRBV2	CASRVHPTGELFF	TGTGCCAGCAGGGTTCATCCCACCGGGGAGCTGTTTTTT
TRBJ2-7	-	once	TRBV5-1	CASSLVAGLFSYEQYF	TGCGCCAGCAGCTTGGTTGCAGGGCTATTCTCCTACGAGCAGTACTTC